This T cell receptor beta chain was retrieved from a study of post-analysis software for immune sequencing data. Study-wide background: In terms of disease course, relapsing-remitting, secondary progressive and progressive-relapsing multiple sclerosis were included. Study results and caveats: Included in a set of about 5 TRBV segments more frequent in patients than controls were TRBV5-6, TRBV5-1 and TRBV20-1. Samples from one preparation batch, clustered by F measure, grouped strongly together.

This clonotype was observed a few times. Its antigen is as yet unknown. Germline CDR1 reads ENHRY; CDR2 reads SYGVKD. V lost 6 bases and J lost 4; bases outside the gene matches: 5. This CDR3 contains 14 residues. cDNA libraries for TCR beta contained unique molecular identifiers. T cells numbering 1 to 10 million gave rise to 450,000 to 550,000 cDNA molecules. TCRdb processed the PCR reads anew with MiXCR; each CDR3 protein has one entry. The sample has hundreds of thousands of distinct CDR3 sequences; approximately 57% are singletons. This chain links TRBV10-3 with TRBJ2-5; 10 positions match TRBD1. The source material was blood. This clonotype originated in a girl between 5 and 17 years old with multiple sclerosis. The CDR3 DNA sequence: TGTGCCATCAGAGGGGACAGGGGTCCAGAGACCCAGTACTTC. It translates to CAIRGDRGPETQYF.